The T cell receptor (beta chain) described here comes from a study of T cells in localized non-small cell lung cancer. General observations from the study: Appearances in adjacent lung were noted for a median approximately 58 of the top 100 tumor clones. It was uninvolved adjacent lung that showed the highest T cell clonality, exceeding tumor. Multi-region tumor sequencing was not done, so intratumor heterogeneity could not be excluded. A higher density of T cells in blood coincided with extended overall survival.

Trimming at V came to 4 bases and at J to 3 bases, leaving 12 bases not matched to a gene. Germline V gene sequence: CDR1 MNHEY, CDR2 SMNVEV (reference sequence). The CDR3 spans 17 residues. As regards this clone: The antigen is unknown. The identical CDR3 is also encoded by other nucleotide sequences in the sample.

Clones were read by immunoSEQ multiplex PCR, and TCRdb kept only the in-frame ones, dropping some. The sample contains over 4,500 clones, roughly 85% of which appear only once. The sample was PBMCs, taken before any cancer treatment. The chain is built from TRBV27 and TRBJ2-4; 7 bases line up with TRBD1. The clonotype originates from a woman aged 35 to 70 with stage II lung adenocarcinoma. CDR3 coding DNA: TGTGCCAGCAGTTCTCTGATGACAGGGATGGGCAAAAACATTCAGTACTTC. Its translation is CASSSLMTGMGKNIQYF.